The clone carrying this T cell receptor beta chain was observed at least ten times. Its antigen is not known. This specimen comes from a study of glioma-infiltrating T cells. Whole-study results and caveats: Tissue-blood divergence was below expectation in non-neoplastic patients, above in gliomas. Only very few CDR3 sequences appeared in both tissue and blood.

This CDR3 has 12 residues. CDR1 and CDR2 (germline): KGHDR, SFDVKD. The germline V and J ends were trimmed by 5 bases and 2 bases, with 4 bases remaining between them. TCR alpha and beta CDR3 regions were amplified from RNA using iRepertoire nested multiplex PCR. For one-step reverse transcription and amplification, roughly 100-400 ng of tissue mRNA or PBMC total RNA was used. MiXCR was run by TCRdb on the multiplex PCR reads, yielding one entry per CDR3 protein. Of about 130,000 distinct CDR3 sequences in the sample, more than 20% were seen once. The clonotype comes from a human donor with low-grade glioma or glioblastoma, undergoing nonglioma brain surgery, or in good health (not recorded which). Sequencing input: glioma tissue, nonneoplastic brain tissue, or PBMCs (not recorded which). V gene TRBV24-1 combines with J gene TRBJ2-3, with D uncertain. The CDR3 DNA is TGTGCCACCAGTGGATCCACAGATACGCAGTATTTT. Translated, it gives CATSGSTDTQYF.